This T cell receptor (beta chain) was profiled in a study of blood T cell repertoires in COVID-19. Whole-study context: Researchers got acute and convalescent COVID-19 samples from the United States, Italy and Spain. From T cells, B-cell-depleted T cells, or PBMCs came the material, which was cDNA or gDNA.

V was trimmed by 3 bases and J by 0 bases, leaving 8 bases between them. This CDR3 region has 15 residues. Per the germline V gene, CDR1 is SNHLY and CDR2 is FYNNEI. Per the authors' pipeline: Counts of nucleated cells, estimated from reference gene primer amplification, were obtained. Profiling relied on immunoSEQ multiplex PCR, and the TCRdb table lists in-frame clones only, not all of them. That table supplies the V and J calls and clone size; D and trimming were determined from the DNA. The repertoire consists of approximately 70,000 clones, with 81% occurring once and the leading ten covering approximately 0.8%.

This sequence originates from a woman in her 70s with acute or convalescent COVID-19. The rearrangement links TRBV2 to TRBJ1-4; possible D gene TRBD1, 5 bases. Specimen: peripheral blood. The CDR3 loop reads CASSETEATNEKLFF. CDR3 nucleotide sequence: TGTGCCAGCAGTGAGACAGAGGCAACTAATGAAAAACTGTTTTTT.